This T cell receptor beta chain was retrieved from a study of shared clonotypes between healthy human individuals. Points from the study as a whole: Sorted-subset sequencing was shown by rarefaction to be incomplete despite large depth. In four donors, around 5% of naive CD4 clonotypes appeared in common. Shared clonotypes across all four donors exceeded non-shared ones in generation probability.

Produced via immunoSEQ multiplex PCR; TCRdb's table is partial and in-frame only. The sample comprises some 1 million clones, approximately 70% of which are singletons, and about 1.5% rests with the top ten. The CDR3 is made up of 16 amino acids. Germline V lookup: CDR1 MDHEN, CDR2 SYDVKM. V trimming: 2 bases; J trimming: 1 base; junction bases outside the gene matches: 5. This clone was observed a handful of times. Its target is not known. The specimen was memory CD4+ T cells sorted from blood. Subset meaning: CD45RA-negative fraction. The source is a man younger than 35 in good health. The chain joins TRBV28 to TRBJ2-1; the match to TRBD1 covers 7 bases. The CDR3 bases are TGTGCCAGCAGTTTACGACAGGGCATGTCCTACAATGAGCAGTTCTTC. It codes for CASSLRQGMSYNEQFF.